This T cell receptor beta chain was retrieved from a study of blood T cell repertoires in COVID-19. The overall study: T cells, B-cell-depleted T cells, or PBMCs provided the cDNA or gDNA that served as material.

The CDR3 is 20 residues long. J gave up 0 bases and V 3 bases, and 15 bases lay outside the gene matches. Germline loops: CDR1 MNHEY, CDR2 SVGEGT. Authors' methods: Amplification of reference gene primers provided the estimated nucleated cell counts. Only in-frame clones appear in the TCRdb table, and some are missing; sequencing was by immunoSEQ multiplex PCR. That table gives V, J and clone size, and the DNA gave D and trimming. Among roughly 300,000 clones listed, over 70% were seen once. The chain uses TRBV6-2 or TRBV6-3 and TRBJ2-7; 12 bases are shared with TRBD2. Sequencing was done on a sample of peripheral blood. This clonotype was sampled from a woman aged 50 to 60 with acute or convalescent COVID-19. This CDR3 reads CASSYPAGTSGSLSSYEQYF. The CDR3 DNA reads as TGTGCCAGCAGTTATCCCGCCGGGACTAGCGGGTCTCTCAGCTCCTACGAGCAGTACTTC.